These T cell receptor beta chains were read from a single sample in a study of T cell responses to AZD1222 COVID-19 vaccine. Profiling relied on immunoSEQ multiplex PCR, and the TCRdb table lists in-frame clones only, not all of them. The table lists fewer than 70,000 clones, 75% to 90% of them singletons, with more than 12% in the top ten. The sample here was peripheral blood, taken 28 days after the second AZD1222 dose. The source of these receptors is an adult who received the AZD1222 COVID-19 vaccine. The CDR3 runs from the conserved cysteine through the conserved F or W. Each record gives: J gene, V gene, D gene, clone size, CDR3 protein, CDR3 DNA. D genes are given only for firm matches. Not all rows give a size; the values are once, few, many and, for expanded clones, a class.

TRBJ2-7	TRBV7-8	-	-	CASSLGEGFAYEQYF	TGTGCCAGCAGCTTAGGAGAGGGGTTTGCCTACGAGCAGTACTTC
TRBJ2-5	TRBV20-1	-	-	CSASTPGKETQYF	TGCAGTGCTAGTACGCCGGGGAAAGAGACCCAGTACTTC
TRBJ2-6	TRBV7-9	-	-	CASSNPTGLGSGANVLTF	TGTGCCAGCAGCAACCCGACAGGCTTGGGCTCTGGGGCCAACGTCCTGACTTTC
TRBJ1-5	TRBV28	TRBD1	few	CASSAENPQTGRYQPQHF	TGTGCCAGCAGTGCAGAAAACCCCCAGACAGGGAGATATCAGCCCCAGCATTTT
TRBJ1-2	TRBV29-1	-	once	CSVEAVPGDGGYGYTF	TGCAGCGTTGAAGCGGTCCCAGGGGATGGGGGCTATGGCTACACCTTC
TRBJ1-5	TRBV19	TRBD1	-	CASSPGQGSNQPQHF	TGTGCCAGTAGTCCGGGACAGGGGAGCAATCAGCCCCAGCATTTT
TRBJ2-6	TRBV20-1	-	-	CSASSGFTGANVLTF	TGCAGTGCTAGTTCAGGTTTTACTGGGGCCAACGTCCTGACTTTC
TRBJ1-1	TRBV30	-	-	CAWETGQSPMNTEAFF	TGTGCCTGGGAAACTGGACAGTCCCCGATGAACACTGAAGCTTTCTTT
TRBJ1-2	TRBV27	-	-	CASSFKGEVDYGYTF	TGTGCCAGCAGTTTTAAGGGGGAAGTCGACTATGGCTACACCTTC
TRBJ2-3	TRBV10-3	TRBD2	-	CAIRGTSGPNTDTQYF	TGTGCCATCAGAGGGACTAGCGGCCCGAACACAGATACGCAGTATTTT
TRBJ1-6	TRBV28	-	-	CASSLLQGSNNSPLHF	TGTGCCAGCAGTTTGTTACAGGGCAGTAACAATTCACCCCTCCACTTT
TRBJ2-7	TRBV27	-	-	CASSTTGSYEQYF	TGTGCCAGCAGTACTACAGGGTCTTACGAGCAGTACTTC
TRBJ1-6	TRBV30	-	-	CAWSVMGAAYNSPLHF	TGTGCCTGGAGTGTGATGGGGGCCGCCTATAATTCACCCCTCCACTTT
TRBJ2-2	TRBV10-1	-	-	CASRSFVGELFF	TGCGCCAGCAGATCCTTCGTCGGGGAGCTGTTTTTT
TRBJ1-5	TRBV18	-	-	CASSPRTRSDGEPQHF	TGTGCCAGCTCACCACGGACCCGCTCGGATGGAGAGCCCCAGCATTTT
TRBJ1-1	TRBV7-9	-	-	CAAEGQVNTEAFF	TGTGCCGCTGAGGGGCAGGTGAACACTGAAGCTTTCTTT
TRBJ2-5	TRBV19	TRBD2	once	CASSNNPGLAGGSWETQYF	TGTGCCAGTAGTAACAACCCGGGACTAGCGGGGGGGTCTTGGGAGACCCAGTACTTC
TRBJ2-7	TRBV7-9	TRBD2	-	CASSSGTTYEQYF	TGTGCCAGCAGCTCCGGGACTACCTACGAGCAGTACTTC
TRBJ1-4	TRBV5-6	-	few	CASSLTGPNEKLFF	TGTGCCAGCAGCTTGACAGGACCTAATGAAAAACTGTTTTTT
TRBJ2-5	TRBV7-2	-	-	CASSRGLQETQYF	TGTGCCAGCAGCCGAGGACTACAAGAGACCCAGTACTTC
TRBJ2-1	TRBV5-8	TRBD1	-	CASSLVRTGTYNEQFF	TGTGCCAGCAGCTTGGTAAGGACAGGGACCTACAATGAGCAGTTCTTC
TRBJ2-1	TRBV19	-	-	CASSSAVAEQFF	TGTGCCAGTAGTTCCGCGGTAGCTGAGCAGTTCTTC
TRBJ2-1	TRBV19	TRBD2	-	CASSPEGLAGGNEQFF	TGTGCCAGTAGTCCGGAGGGACTAGCGGGGGGAAATGAGCAGTTCTTC
TRBJ2-5	TRBV28	-	once	CAGSTRRELEETQYF	TGTGCCGGAAGTACAAGGCGGGAATTGGAGGAGACCCAGTACTTC
TRBJ2-7	TRBV6-5	TRBD2	-	CASSSSGGNYEQYF	TGTGCCAGCAGTTCTAGCGGGGGCAACTACGAGCAGTACTTC
TRBJ1-1	TRBV4-1	-	-	CASSQAWVSTEAFF	TGCGCCAGCAGCCAAGCGTGGGTAAGCACTGAAGCTTTCTTT
TRBJ2-1	TRBV11-2	TRBD2	-	CASSLVVPAGGSNEQFF	TGTGCCAGCAGCTTAGTCGTCCCAGCGGGGGGGTCCAATGAGCAGTTCTTC
TRBJ2-2	TRBV5-1	TRBD1	-	CASSLALQGRGTGELFF	TGCGCCAGCAGCTTGGCACTACAGGGGAGAGGCACCGGGGAGCTGTTTTTT
TRBJ1-1	TRBV28	-	-	CASSRGRDYYTEAFF	TGTGCCAGCAGCCGAGGCCGGGACTACTACACTGAAGCTTTCTTT
TRBJ1-5	TRBV6-6	-	-	CASSQTHQPQHF	TGTGCCAGCAGCCAGACCCATCAGCCCCAGCATTTT
TRBJ1-3	TRBV5-1	-	-	CASSRDTASRNTIYF	TGCGCCAGCAGCCGGGACACGGCCTCTCGAAACACCATATATTTT
TRBJ1-2	TRBV4-1	-	-	CASSQDPGDWGYTF	TGCGCCAGCAGCCAAGATCCGGGGGACTGGGGCTACACCTTC
TRBJ2-1	TRBV10-3	TRBD2	-	CAISESVGGGGNNEQFF	TGTGCCATCAGTGAATCTGTCGGTGGGGGGGGGAACAATGAGCAGTTCTTC
TRBJ1-2	TRBV7-2	-	-	CASSLNAANYGYTF	TGTGCCAGCAGCTTAAACGCTGCTAACTATGGCTACACCTTC
TRBJ2-5	TRBV19	TRBD2	-	CASSQRGGQETQYF	TGTGCCAGTAGCCAGCGGGGGGGCCAAGAGACCCAGTACTTC
TRBJ2-3	TRBV5-4	-	-	CASSPRDSADTDTQYF	TGTGCCAGCAGCCCCCGGGACTCCGCGGACACAGATACGCAGTATTTT
TRBJ1-6	TRBV7-9	-	-	CASSPKGQGNSPLHF	TGTGCCAGCAGCCCGAAGGGGCAGGGGAATTCACCCCTCCACTTT